These 18 T cell receptor beta chains originate from one sample sequenced in a study of blood T cells in healthy people across ages. A J-beta primer mix and a sample-barcoded 5' primer were used in a second PCR of about 7 to 12 cycles. Using its own MiXCR run on the 5' RACE reads, TCRdb lists one record per CDR3 protein. The sample holds approximately 680,000 distinct CDR3 sequences, roughly 32% seen once. The material sequenced was blood. These receptors came from a woman of 80 years or more in good health.

The gene calls are TRBV29-1 and TRBJ2-5; D is uncertain. The CDR3 extends over 11 amino acids. V was pared by 4 bases and J by 2 bases, with 5 bases between. Germline V gene data show CDR1 as SQVTM and CDR2 as ANQGSEA. The chain's CDR3 is CSVGLQETQYF. The CDR3 DNA is TGCAGCGTTGGATTGCAAGAGACCCAGTACTTC.

At least ten counts were recorded for this clonotype. The rearrangement links TRBV7-3 to TRBJ1-2; D might be TRBD1 (6 bases). This CDR3 region has 13 residues. Germline V gives CDR1 SGHTA, CDR2 FQGTGA. Trimming stripped 5 bases from V and 6 bases from J, with 13 bases between. As DNA, the CDR3 is TGTGCCAGCAGCGAGGGGGGAGGGAATGGCTACACCTTC. Encoded protein: CASSEGGGNGYTF.

On this clonotype: One base away lies a much larger clone, so this may be a sequencing read error. The V gene is TRBV11-2, the J gene TRBJ2-1, with TRBD2 as a possible D gene (5 bases). The CDR3 sequence is 15 residues long. The germline CDR1 and CDR2 sequences are SGHAT and FQNNGV. CDR3 in DNA: TGTGCCAGCAGCTTAGGGAGGTCAGGCTACAATGGGCAGTTCTTC. Its protein is CASSLGRSGYNGQFF. Variable domain in full (rest from reference TRBV11-2 and TRBJ2-1): EAGVAQSPRYKIIEKRQSVAFWCNPISGHATLYWYQQILGQGPKLLIQFQNNGVVDDSQLPKDRFSAERLKGVDSTLKIQPAKLEDSAVYLCASSLGRSGYNGQFFGPGTRLTVL.

This clonotype showed up just a few times. The rearrangement links TRBV7-9 to TRBJ2-3; tentative D call: TRBD1 (6 bases). This CDR3 spans 17 amino acids. V lost 1 base and J 2 bases, leaving 16 bases between the germline ends. Germline V gene data show CDR1 as SEHNR and CDR2 as FQNEAQ (reference sequence). In nucleotides, the CDR3 is TGTGCCAGCAGCTTAGGTTCGGGTGGGGGCGTCACAGATACGCAGTATTTT. It encodes CASSLGSGGGVTDTQYF.

The chain employs TRBV6-5 and TRBJ2-7; 8 positions agree with TRBD1. Losses at the gene ends were 5 bases for V and 2 bases for J; bases not matched to a gene: 8. There are 15 residues in the CDR3. Germline CDR1 and CDR2: MNHEY and SVGAGI. CDR3 protein: CASSMDRVRTYEQYF. The DNA for the CDR3 is TGTGCCAGCAGTATGGACAGGGTGAGGACCTACGAGCAGTACTTC.

Ten or more counts support this clonotype. This chain joins TRBV7-9 and TRBJ2-3; 12 nucleotides match TRBD2. Per germline, CDR1 SEHNR and CDR2 FQNEAQ (reference sequence). The CDR3 is 17 residues long. With 7 bases clipped from V and 0 bases from J, the junction kept 8 bases outside the gene matches. Written as DNA, the CDR3 is TGTGCCAGCAACTTCGAGGGGACTAGCGGGAGCACAGATACGCAGTATTTT. This sequence encodes CASNFEGTSGSTDTQYF.

The chain employs TRBV28 and TRBJ2-5; 7 nucleotides line up with TRBD1. Germline-derived CDR1 and CDR2 are MDHEN and SYDVKM. V was pared by 5 bases and J by 4 bases, with 10 bases of the junction left unmatched. This CDR3 has 15 amino acids. CDR3 loop: CASSVRQGRGETQYF. The CDR3 DNA sequence: TGTGCCAGCAGTGTCCGACAGGGTAGGGGAGAGACCCAGTACTTC. Full variable domain (missing parts from reference TRBV28 and TRBJ2-5): DVKVTQSSRYLVKRTGEKVFLECVQDMDHENMFWYRQDPGLGLRLIYFSYDVKMKEKGDIPEGYSVSREKKERFSLILESASTNQTSMYLCASSVRQGRGETQYFGPGTRLLVL.

As to this clonotype: Being one base from a much bigger clone, this may be a read error. The V call is TRBV6-2 or TRBV6-3, the J call TRBJ2-1; the match to TRBD1 covers 7 bases. The better agreement between TRBJ2-7 and the DNA end casts doubt on the J call. The CDR3 covers 15 residues. The germline V gene has CDR1 MNHEY and CDR2 SVGEGT. The CDR3 DNA follows: TGTGCCAGCAGAGCCGACAGGGATTTTAGCAATGAGCAGTACTTC. Its translation is CASRADRDFSNEQYF.

V usage is TRBV20-1 and J usage is TRBJ2-1, with 9 bases matching TRBD2. The germline gives CDR1 DFQATT, CDR2 SNEGSKA (reference sequence). The V and J ends lost 3 bases and 2 bases, in that order; junction bases with no gene match: 5. CDR3 length: 15 amino acids. CDR3 nucleotides: TGCAGTGCTAGTTTCCTAGCGGGGACCTACAATGAGCAGTTCTTC. This sequence encodes CSASFLAGTYNEQFF.

The chain uses TRBV6-2 or TRBV6-3 and TRBJ1-1, with TRBD1 matching 7 bases. The CDR3 is 15 residues long. J lost 5 bases, V lost 2 bases, and 8 bases had no gene match. Germline V lookup: CDR1 MNHEY, CDR2 SVGEGT. The CDR3 spells CASSYPGTVLTEAFF. The DNA of the CDR3 is TGTGCCAGCAGTTACCCAGGGACAGTTCTTACTGAAGCTTTCTTT.

This clonotype was picked up a small number of times. A much larger clone differs from this one at a single base, so this may be a read error. J is TRBJ2-7 and V is TRBV5-1; D is unresolved. Germline V CDR1 and CDR2: SGHRS, YFSETQ. The V and J ends lost 4 bases and 3 bases respectively, with 11 bases between them. The CDR3 has 13 residues. The CDR3 coding sequence is TGCGCCAGCAGCATAGGTCTAAACTACGAGCAGTACTTC. Translation: CASSIGLNYEQYF.

This clonotype was seen at least ten times. The chain couples TRBV30 to TRBJ2-5; D gene ambiguous. The ends were cut back, 0 bases at V and 5 bases at J, with 10 bases in the middle. In germline, CDR1 is GTSNPN, CDR2 SVGIG (reference sequence). This CDR3 contains 13 residues. CDR3 DNA: TGTGCCTGGAGTGTACGGTCACGGGAGACCCAGTACTTC. Its protein is CAWSVRSRETQYF.

This clonotype was observed many times. This chain links TRBV7-9 with TRBJ1-2, with a weak D call TRBD1 (5 bases). Germline CDR1 is SEHNR and CDR2 is FQNEAQ (reference sequence). The CDR3 covers 13 residues. V shed 4 bases and J shed 7 bases, with 13 bases lying between them. The CDR3 bases are TGTGCCAGCAGCTCCCCCAGGGCCTTTGGCTACACCTTC. Amino acids: CASSSPRAFGYTF.

This chain links TRBV6-5 with TRBJ2-2; D is unclear. The length of the CDR3 is 16 residues. The V gene's germline CDR1 is MNHEY and CDR2 SVGAGI. Deletions cut 0 bases from V and 4 bases from J, with 12 bases between. CDR3 nucleotides: TGTGCCAGCAGTTACTCGAGAAGGGTCCCCACCGGGGAGCTGTTTTTT. Translated, it gives CASSYSRRVPTGELFF.

The CDR3 DNA follows: TGTGCCAGCAGTCCTGACTACAGCTCCTACAATGAGCAGTTCTTC. Its protein is CASSPDYSSYNEQFF. This chain uses TRBV5-8 with TRBJ2-1, with D possibly being TRBD2 (5 bases). V was shortened by 5 bases and J by 0 bases, with 12 bases between the two germline ends. The CDR3 spans 15 residues. Germline CDR1 SGHTS, CDR2 YDEGEE.

This clonotype was counted many times. V usage is TRBV6-2 or TRBV6-3 and J usage is TRBJ2-7; the match to TRBD2 covers 7 bases. After removal of 8 bases from V and 4 bases from J, the junction contained 11 bases not matched to a gene. In germline, CDR1 is MNHEY, CDR2 SVGEGT. The CDR3 sequence is 14 residues long. CDR3 sequence reads: CASRAYGTNYEQYF. As DNA, the CDR3 is TGTGCCAGCCGCGCCTACGGGACTAATTACGAGCAGTACTTC.

This clonotype was picked up many times. This chain connects TRBV9 to TRBJ1-2, with a weak D call TRBD1 (6 bases). The germline gives CDR1 SGDLS, CDR2 YYNGEE. This CDR3 region has 11 residues. V was pared by 8 bases and J by 8 bases, with 13 bases between. DNA of the CDR3: TGTGCCAGTTACAGGGTCGGCGGCTACACCTTC. Encoded protein: CASYRVGGYTF. Variable domain in full (rest from reference TRBV9 and TRBJ1-2): DSGVTQTPKHLITATGQRVTLRCSPRSGDLSVYWYQQSLDQGLQFLIQYYNGEERAKGNILERFSAQQFPDLHSELNLSSLELGDSALYFCASYRVGGYTFGSGTRLTVV.

This clonotype came up many times. This sequence joins TRBV7-9 and TRBJ2-1; 7 nucleotides agree with TRBD2. The CDR3 spans 15 residues. The ends lost 2 bases at V and 1 base at J; junction bases unmatched: 2. The germline CDR1 and CDR2 sequences are SEHNR and FQNEAQ (reference sequence). CDR3 nucleotides: TGTGCCAGCAGCTTAATCGGGGGGTCCTACAATGAGCAGTTCTTC. Amino acids: CASSLIGGSYNEQFF.